This TCR beta chain emerged from a study of cytomegalovirus exposure and HLA in healthy donors. Worth noting for this clone: Its target is not known.

TCRdb's copy holds only in-frame clones and misses some; the assay was immunoSEQ multiplex PCR. The repertoire holds 200,000 to 250,000 clones, with over 80% as singletons. Separate from the roughly 700-subject first cohort was the approximately 110-subject validation cohort, to which the donors belonged. Findings of the study overall: A few chains tied to CMV proved CMV antigen-specific in vitro. Using the classifier, cytomegalovirus status was reportedly diagnosed with high specificity and sensitivity.

The sequenced material came from PBMCs. The clonotype originates from a woman aged 25 to 39 in good health and CMV-seropositive.

The CDR3 DNA sequence: TGTGCCTGGAGCCGAACAGGGTCCACAGATACGCAGTATTTT. It yields the protein CAWSRTGSTDTQYF. This chain connects TRBV30 to TRBJ2-3; tentative D call: TRBD1 (6 bases). Germline CDR1 GTSNPN, CDR2 SVGIG (reference sequence). The V end was cut by 3 bases, the J end by 2 bases, with 12 bases between. This CDR3 has 14 amino acids.